Listed below are T cell receptor beta chains from one sample, sequenced in a study of cytomegalovirus exposure and HLA in healthy donors. The protocol was immunoSEQ multiplex PCR, while the TCRdb copy is restricted to in-frame clones and leaves out a portion. The repertoire consists of around 170,000 clones, with roughly 80% occurring once and the leading ten covering less than 7%. What was sequenced was PBMCs. The receptors come from a man aged 35-49 years in good health and CMV-seropositive. Each CDR3 is given with its conserved first and last residue. A D gene is named only where the DNA matches it firmly. Expanded clones get a size class; other rows say once, few or many, or leave the size out.

TRBJ2-5	TRBV4-1	TRBD2	-	CASSSRTSTETQYF	TGCGCCAGCAGCTCCAGGACTAGTACCGAGACCCAGTACTTC
TRBJ2-7	TRBV19	-	-	CASSNQSAGRVGYEQYF	TGTGCCAGTAGTAATCAAAGCGCTGGCAGGGTCGGTTACGAGCAGTACTTC
TRBJ2-5	TRBV19	TRBD2	-	CASSNPGGGKTQYF	TGTGCCAGTAGCAACCCGGGAGGGGGGAAGACCCAGTACTTC
TRBJ1-1	TRBV9	TRBD1	-	CASSVIQGAGTEAFF	TGTGCCAGCAGCGTAATTCAGGGGGCGGGCACTGAAGCTTTCTTT
TRBJ2-1	TRBV10-1	TRBD1	-	CASSEAPTGLSEQFF	TGCGCCAGCAGTGAGGCCCCGACAGGGTTAAGTGAGCAGTTCTTC
TRBJ2-5	TRBV6-5	-	-	CASRFAGSLETQYF	TGTGCCAGCAGGTTTGCCGGGTCCCTGGAGACCCAGTACTTC
TRBJ2-2	TRBV15	-	-	CALRRQGDTGELFF	TGTGCCCTCCGGCGGCAGGGTGACACCGGGGAGCTGTTTTTT
TRBJ2-5	TRBV11-1	TRBD2	-	CASSPGLAGKETQYF	TGTGCCAGCAGCCCGGGACTAGCGGGAAAAGAGACCCAGTACTTC
TRBJ1-5	TRBV28	-	-	CASETSNQPQHF	TGTGCCAGCGAGACATCCAATCAGCCCCAGCATTTT
TRBJ2-5	TRBV9	-	-	CASGGLRETQYF	TGTGCCAGCGGAGGACTACGAGAGACCCAGTACTTC
TRBJ1-2	TRBV21-1	-	-	CASSKGNRESGYTF	TGTGCCAGCAGCAAAGGGAACAGGGAGAGTGGCTACACCTTC
TRBJ2-2	TRBV4-3	-	-	CASSPLGAFGELFF	TGCGCCAGCAGTCCCCTGGGGGCGTTCGGGGAGCTGTTTTTT
TRBJ2-7	TRBV27	-	-	CASSTLGGRVSEQYF	TGTGCCAGCAGTACCCTCGGGGGGCGCGTAAGCGAGCAGTACTTC
TRBJ1-4	TRBV28	TRBD1	few	CASSPGTVDEKLFF	TGTGCCAGCAGTCCCGGGACAGTAGATGAAAAACTGTTTTTT
TRBJ2-3	TRBV29-1	-	-	CSVARGKGDTQYF	TGCAGCGTCGCCCGGGGGAAGGGGGATACGCAGTATTTT
TRBJ1-2	TRBV5-6	-	-	CASSLVQGPYGYTF	TGTGCCAGCAGCTTGGTTCAGGGTCCCTATGGCTACACCTTC